This T cell receptor (beta chain) is from a study of Ad26.COV2.S vaccination and SARS-CoV-2 variants. Background on the study: A COV1001 Ad26.COV2.S trial-arm participant provided the sample. Ad26.COV2.S, an intramuscular injection, was given once or twice 56 days apart.

TCRdb keeps only in-frame clones here, not all; method: immunoSEQ multiplex PCR. This sample has some 330,000 clones; 90% occur once, and the top ten carry approximately 5%. This CDR3 has 18 residues. Germline V gives CDR1 MGHRA, CDR2 YSYEKL. Trimming took 1 base from V and 1 from J, leaving 16 bases between them. Treatment noted: around 19 received Ad26.COV2.S at low or high dose, single or two shots; roughly five received placebo; per-sample allocation not given. Collection of the samples took place on day 63 after the first injection of vaccine or placebo. Donation came from an adult in Boston who was aged 18-55 years.

The chain carries TRBV4-1 and TRBJ1-4; a weak D match, TRBD1 (6 bases). Sequencing used peripheral blood, obtained in a trial of Ad26.COV2.S vaccine versus placebo. This TCR was sampled from a person between 18 and 65 years old who received the Ad26.COV2.S COVID-19 vaccine or a placebo. In DNA form, the CDR3 reads TGCGCCAGCAGCCAAGCTCGGAGGAAGGGGGAAACTAATGAAAAACTGTTTTTT. This sequence encodes CASSQARRKGETNEKLFF.